The rows below give T cell receptor beta chains drawn from one sample of a study of pediatric ulcerative colitis. Assay: immunoSEQ multiplex PCR; the TCRdb copy retains only in-frame clones and omits some. The sample shows around 34,000 clones, roughly 81% of them seen only once. The specimen sequenced was gut tissue. The receptor source for this set is a boy aged 5-17 years with mild ulcerative colitis. Both conserved end residues are part of each CDR3. D genes are given only for firm matches. Not every row has a clone size; where given, it reads once, few, many or a size class.

j_call v_call cdr3_length d_call clone_size cdr3_nt cdr3_aa
TRBJ2-3 TRBV2 13 - - TGTGCCAGCAGTCCCTTGAACACAGATACGCAGTATTTT CASSPLNTDTQYF
TRBJ2-3 TRBV15 16 - - TGTGCCACCAGCTGGGGACCTCGGGTTGGCACAGATACGCAGTATTTT CATSWGPRVGTDTQYF
TRBJ2-1 TRBV7-3 14 - few TGTGCCAGCAGTCCCTCAGGGCAGGGCAATGAGCAGTTCTTC CASSPSGQGNEQFF
TRBJ2-5 TRBV7-2 12 TRBD2 - TGTGCCAGCAGCTTGCAACGGGGGGGCCAGTACTTC CASSLQRGGQYF
TRBJ2-2 TRBV7-6 15 - - TGTGCCAGCAGCTTAGGACAGGGAGGCACCGGGGAGCTGTTTTTT CASSLGQGGTGELFF
TRBJ1-4 TRBV11-2 15 - - TGTGCCAGCAGCCCACGACGGAATTTTAATGAAAAACTGTTTTTT CASSPRRNFNEKLFF
TRBJ2-7 TRBV6-1 13 - - TGTGCCAGCAGTGAATTTTGGTCTTACGAGCAGTACTTC CASSEFWSYEQYF
TRBJ2-2 TRBV7-2 15 - - TGTGCCAGCAGCTTGGGGTCAGGGAGCACCGGGGAGCTGTTTTTT CASSLGSGSTGELFF
TRBJ2-1 TRBV7-3 15 TRBD2 - TGTGCCAGCAGTGTACTAGCGGGGCCTTACAATGAGCAGTTCTTC CASSVLAGPYNEQFF
TRBJ2-1 TRBV11-3 16 TRBD2 - TGTGCCAGCAGCTCCTATAGCGGGGGGAGGGGCAATGAGCAGTTCTTC CASSSYSGGRGNEQFF
TRBJ2-5 TRBV7-7 13 - - TGTGCCAGCAGCGTAATGCCAGGGGAGACCCAGTACTTC CASSVMPGETQYF
TRBJ1-2 TRBV4-1 16 TRBD1 few TGCGCCAGCAGCCAAGTAAGGATCAGGGGGCCCTATGGCTACACCTTC CASSQVRIRGPYGYTF
TRBJ2-7 TRBV5-6 18 TRBD2 once TGTGCCAGCAGCTTGTTGGCACTAGCGGGGGGGTCCTCCTACGAGCAGTACTTC CASSLLALAGGSSYEQYF